The rows below give T cell receptor beta chains drawn from one sample of a study of blood T cell repertoires in COVID-19. Repertoires were generated with immunoSEQ multiplex PCR, while TCRdb's copy carries only in-frame clones and drops some. This sample carries around 140,000 clones, over 75% of them seen once, and the ten largest clones take over 1.5%. Sequenced: peripheral blood. The source is an older man with acute or convalescent COVID-19. The CDR3 runs from the conserved cysteine through the conserved F or W. D genes are given only for firm matches. The size field is filled for only some rows; it gives once, few, many or a size class.

abundance | d_gene | j_gene | v_gene | CDR3aa | CDR3nt
few | NA | TRBJ1-5 | TRBV2 | CASSEARGAGNQPQHF | TGTGCCAGCAGTGAAGCCCGCGGCGCGGGCAATCAGCCCCAGCATTTT
NA | NA | TRBJ1-2 | TRBV4-1 | CASSQFPGDGYGYTF | TGCGCCAGCAGCCAATTCCCAGGTGATGGCTATGGCTACACCTTC
NA | NA | TRBJ2-3 | TRBV6-5 | CASSMTGSGDTQYF | TGTGCCAGCAGTATGACAGGTAGCGGGGATACGCAGTATTTT
NA | TRBD1 | TRBJ1-3 | TRBV6-5 | CASSPQGLSGNTIYF | TGTGCCAGCAGCCCACAGGGGCTCTCTGGAAACACCATATATTTT
NA | TRBD1 | TRBJ1-2 | TRBV3-1/TRBV3-2 | CASTLGQGNGYTF | TGTGCCAGCACCCTAGGACAGGGGAATGGCTACACCTTC
NA | TRBD1 | TRBJ2-3 | TRBV12-3/TRBV12-4 | CASNQQGGTQYF | TGTGCCAGCAACCAACAGGGGGGTACGCAGTATTTT
NA | NA | TRBJ1-1 | TRBV18 | CASSLDREAFF | TGTGCCAGCTCTCTCGACAGGGAAGCTTTCTTT
NA | NA | TRBJ1-5 | TRBV2 | CASSGPGGYGQPQHF | TGTGCCAGCAGTGGACCAGGAGGGTACGGTCAGCCCCAGCATTTT
once | TRBD2 | TRBJ2-5 | TRBV18 | CASSPFSAGESQETQYF | TGTGCCAGCTCACCCTTCTCAGCGGGGGAATCCCAAGAGACCCAGTACTTC
NA | NA | TRBJ1-3 | TRBV12-2 | CASRLARRGLGLGNTIYF | TGTGCAAGTCGCTTAGCGCGCCGGGGGTTAGGACTTGGAAACACCATATATTTT
NA | NA | TRBJ1-6 | TRBV6-5 | CASSLDSGSYNSPLHF | TGTGCCAGCAGTTTGGACAGCGGCTCCTATAATTCACCCCTCCACTTT
NA | TRBD2 | TRBJ2-5 | TRBV5-1 | CASFPGLAGGRWETQYF | TGCGCCAGCTTTCCGGGACTAGCGGGAGGCCGGTGGGAGACCCAGTACTTC
NA | NA | TRBJ2-7 | TRBV6-1 | CASSEELGSSYEQYF | TGTGCCAGCAGTGAAGAACTAGGGAGCTCCTACGAGCAGTACTTC
NA | NA | TRBJ2-5 | TRBV19 | CASSAGLRGETQYF | TGTGCCAGTAGTGCCGGTTTGCGAGGGGAGACCCAGTACTTC
NA | NA | TRBJ1-1 | TRBV30 | CAWRPNEITEAFF | TGTGCCTGGAGGCCCAACGAGATCACTGAAGCTTTCTTT
NA | TRBD1 | TRBJ1-1 | TRBV28 | CASSAGTGISTEAFF | TGTGCCAGCAGTGCCGGGACAGGGATTTCGACTGAAGCTTTCTTT
NA | TRBD2 | TRBJ2-3 | TRBV12-5 | CASVRGGFTDTQYF | TGTGCTAGTGTGCGGGGGGGCTTCACAGATACGCAGTATTTT
few | TRBD1 | TRBJ1-2 | TRBV18 | CASSPDRAYGYTF | TGTGCCAGCTCACCGGACAGGGCCTATGGCTACACCTTC